The next 32 T cell receptor beta chains were all read from a single sample in a study of immune evolution from preneoplasia to lung adenocarcinoma. The protocol was immunoSEQ multiplex PCR, while the TCRdb copy is restricted to in-frame clones and leaves out a portion. This sample has roughly 14,000 clones, with more than 80% found just once. Sample: FFPE minimally invasive lung adenocarcinoma tissue. The receptors shown here come from a person aged 70 to 85 with lung adenocarcinoma.

This chain joins TRBV5-1 and TRBJ1-4, with 7 bases lining up with TRBD1. J gave up 3 bases and V 5 bases, and 7 bases lay outside the gene matches. The CDR3 has 15 residues. CDR1 and CDR2 (germline): SGHRS, YFSETQ. The CDR3 here is CASRQGTAANEKLFF. The DNA for the CDR3 is TGCGCCAGCAGACAAGGGACAGCTGCTAATGAAAAACTGTTTTTT. Supplemented by reference TRBV5-1 and TRBJ1-4, the full variable domain reads KAGVTQTPRYLIKTRGQQVTLSCSPISGHRSVSWYQQTPGQGLQFLFEYFSETQRNKGNFPGRFSGRQFSNSRSEMNVSTLELGDSALYLCASRQGTAANEKLFFGSGTQLSVL.

This chain links TRBV18 with TRBJ1-6; 7 bases align to TRBD1. This CDR3 has 16 amino acids. V lost 3 bases to trimming and J lost 10 bases; unmatched junction nucleotides: 12. Germline V gives CDR1 KGHSH, CDR2 LQKENI. The DNA for the CDR3 is TGTGCCAGCTCACCTGATCAGGGGGGCGGAGGATCACCCCTCCACTTT. This codes for CASSPDQGGGGSPLHF.

V usage is TRBV7-2 and J usage is TRBJ2-1; D is unclear. The CDR3 runs 14 residues. The germline CDR1 and CDR2 sequences are SGHTA and FQGNSA. V lost 1 base and J lost 8, with 12 bases in between. The CDR3 sequence: CASSLGTVNYEQFF. CDR3 nucleotide sequence: TGTGCCAGCAGCTTAGGCACAGTCAATTATGAGCAGTTCTTC.

This clone showed up just a few times. V gene TRBV7-8 combines with J gene TRBJ2-5; TRBD2 matches at 10 bases. V was clipped by 3 bases and J by 5 bases; unmatched bases: 9. The CDR3 has 16 amino acids. The germline V gene has CDR1 SGHVS and CDR2 FQNEAQ. The CDR3 loop reads CASSLGAGGLGETQYF. In DNA, the CDR3 is TGTGCCAGCAGCTTGGGAGCGGGGGGGCTTGGCGAGACCCAGTACTTC.

A word on this clone: A read error may account for a junction end that differs from germline. The CDR3 sequence: CASSLAMSGELFF. For the CDR3, the DNA is TGTGCTAGCAGCTTAGCTATGAGCGGGGAGCTGTTTTTT. The J gene is TRBJ2-2, the V gene TRBV7-7; D unresolved. This CDR3 comprises 13 residues. CDR1 and CDR2 from the germline V gene are SSHAT and FNYEAQ (reference sequence).

This chain uses TRBV6-1 with TRBJ1-4; 7 nucleotides align to TRBD1. CDR1 MNHNS and CDR2 SASEGT come from the germline V gene. This CDR3 is 16 amino acids long. V trimming: 3 bases; J trimming: 7 bases; junction bases outside the gene matches: 11. The CDR3 DNA follows: TGTGCCAGCAGTGATGGCCTTGGACAGGATGGTGAAAAACTGTTTTTT. Its protein product is CASSDGLGQDGEKLFF.

The chain employs TRBV9 and TRBJ2-7, with 7 bases identical to TRBD2. This CDR3 spans 14 amino acids. After removal of 0 bases from V and 0 bases from J, the junction contained 0 bases not matched to a gene. The germline CDR1 and CDR2 sequences are SGDLS and YYNGEE. As DNA, the CDR3 is TGTGCCAGCAGCGTAGGCGGGAGCTCCTACGAGCAGTACTTC. As protein: CASSVGGSSYEQYF.

The chain carries TRBV7-2 and TRBJ1-2; D unresolved. The CDR3 covers 15 residues. Trimming removed 3 bases from V and 4 bases from J, with 15 bases in between. Germline loops: CDR1 SGHTA, CDR2 FQGNSA. The CDR3 DNA reads TGTGCCAGCAGCTTTGGGGTGGGGAGTAGCTATGGCTACACCTTC. This codes for CASSFGVGSSYGYTF.

This clone has only one observation. The V call is TRBV30, the J call TRBJ2-7; 10 bases match TRBD2. The CDR3 covers 14 residues. Germline V gives CDR1 GTSNPN, CDR2 SVGIG (reference sequence). The V gene end was trimmed by 7 bases and the J gene end by 7 bases; junction bases not matched to a gene: 13. The CDR3 loop is CALRGASGSGEQYF. In nucleotides, the CDR3 is TGTGCCTTGAGAGGAGCTAGCGGGAGTGGGGAGCAGTACTTC.

V gene TRBV28 combines with J gene TRBJ2-7; the D call may be TRBD1 or TRBD2 (6 bases each). CDR1 and CDR2 from the germline V gene are MDHEN and SYDVKM. V was shortened by 5 bases and J by 6 bases, with 11 bases between the two germline ends. The CDR3 sequence is 12 residues long. CDR3 sequence (DNA): TGTGCCAGCAGTCCACCGGGGGCCGAGCAGTACTTC. This translates into CASSPPGAEQYF.

The rearrangement uses TRBV27 and TRBJ2-1; the D is unclear. Trimming took off 6 bases at V and 0 bases at J, with 9 bases between the two ends. The CDR3 totals 14 residues. Germline values: CDR1 MNHEY, CDR2 SMNVEV (reference sequence). The CDR3 sequence is CASRWDSSYNEQFF. The CDR3 nucleotides read TGTGCCAGCAGGTGGGATAGCTCCTACAATGAGCAGTTCTTC.

This clone was recorded a few times. V is TRBV29-1 and J is TRBJ2-7; D unclear. Trimming pared 4 bases from V and 0 bases from J, leaving 10 bases between. The length of the CDR3 is 13 residues. Germline V lookup: CDR1 SQVTM, CDR2 ANQGSEA. CDR3 sequence (DNA): TGCAGCGTTGGCAGAAAAAGCTCCTACGAGCAGTACTTC. It translates to CSVGRKSSYEQYF.

The gene calls are TRBV28 and TRBJ2-7; a weak D match, TRBD1 (5 bases). The CDR3 has 16 amino acids. V lost 1 base to trimming and J lost 2 bases, with 15 bases between them. Germline CDR1 MDHEN, CDR2 SYDVKM. CDR3 bases: TGTGCCAGCAGTTTATTACGTTCACAGGATGCCTACGAGCAGTACTTC. Translating gives CASSLLRSQDAYEQYF.

V gene TRBV10-2 combines with J gene TRBJ1-3; TRBD1 might be the D (5 bases). This CDR3 is built from 15 residues. The V end was cut by 10 bases, the J end by 0 bases, with 16 bases between. Germline values: CDR1 WSHSY, CDR2 SAAADI. CDR3 sequence: CATLPGQISGNTIYF. CDR3 in DNA: TGCGCCACCCTCCCGGGGCAGATCTCTGGAAACACCATATATTTT.

The genes are TRBV9 and TRBJ2-1, with TRBD2 matching 8 bases. V dropped 0 bases and J dropped 0; count of bases not matched to a gene: 11. The CDR3 length is 19 residues. Germline CDR1 and CDR2: SGDLS and YYNGEE. The CDR3 sequence is CASSVESLAGPSSYNEQFF. DNA of the CDR3: TGTGCCAGCAGCGTAGAATCGCTAGCGGGTCCTAGCTCCTACAATGAGCAGTTCTTC.

V gene TRBV11-3 combines with J gene TRBJ2-4, with D perhaps given as TRBD1 or TRBD2 (5 bases each). Per germline, CDR1 SGHNT and CDR2 YENEEA. The CDR3 length is 15 residues. The V end lost 7 bases, the J end lost 0 bases, and 13 bases lay between the germline ends. CDR3: CASIFAGAAKNIQYF. CDR3 coding DNA: TGTGCCAGCATCTTTGCCGGGGCAGCCAAAAACATTCAGTACTTC.

The CDR3 spells CASSLGVWPTEAFF. The DNA for the CDR3 is TGTGCCAGCAGCTTGGGGGTGTGGCCCACTGAAGCTTTCTTT. The V call is TRBV7-9, the J call TRBJ1-1, with a possible D match to TRBD1 (5 bases). The V gene's germline CDR1 is SEHNR and CDR2 FQNEAQ (reference sequence). The CDR3 has 14 amino acids. V shed 3 bases and J shed 4 bases, with 12 bases lying between them.

This sequence joins TRBV11-1 and TRBJ2-5; D gene uncertain. The length of the CDR3 is 13 residues. In germline, CDR1 is SGHAT, CDR2 FQDESV (reference sequence). V was cut by 3 bases and J by 2 bases, with 7 bases left in between. The CDR3 nucleotides read TGTGCCAGCAGCTTCCAGAGTCAAGAGACCCAGTACTTC. This encodes CASSFQSQETQYF.

This sequence joins TRBV11-1 and TRBJ2-2; 10 nucleotides match TRBD1. CDR3 length: 16 amino acids. V lost 4 bases, J lost 7 bases, and 9 bases stayed unmatched. Per germline, CDR1 SGHAT and CDR2 FQDESV (reference sequence). CDR3 sequence (DNA): TGTGCCAGCAGCTCCGATTGGACAGGGGGTCTCGGGGAGCTGTTTTTT. Amino acids: CASSSDWTGGLGELFF.

The V gene is TRBV5-4, the J gene TRBJ2-1; no definite D call. Trimming stripped 2 bases from V and 0 bases from J, with 9 bases between. This CDR3 has 15 amino acids. CDR1 and CDR2 (germline): SGHNT, YYREEE (reference sequence). The CDR3 sequence is CASSLGPSSYNEQFF. For the CDR3, the DNA is TGTGCCAGCAGCTTAGGTCCAAGCTCCTACAATGAGCAGTTCTTC. The entire variable domain, with the rest obtained from reference TRBV5-4 and TRBJ2-1, is as follows: ETGVTQSPTHLIKTRGQQVTLRCSSQSGHNTVSWYQQALGQGPQFIFQYYREEENGRGNFPPRFSGLQFPNYSSELNVNALELDDSALYLCASSLGPSSYNEQFFGPGTRLTVL.

This clone was counted a few times. This chain uses TRBV7-6 with TRBJ2-7; 9 bases line up with TRBD1. CDR3 length equals 15 residues. CDR1 is SGHVS and CDR2 is FNYEAQ in the germline V gene. The J segment lost 5 bases and the V segment lost 4 bases, leaving 9 bases of the junction unmatched. CDR3 region: CASSSQTGGSDEQYF. The DNA of the CDR3 is TGTGCCAGCAGCTCACAGACAGGGGGGTCGGACGAGCAGTACTTC.

The chain combines TRBV28 with TRBJ1-1; possibly TRBD1 for D (6 bases). This CDR3 has 12 amino acids. Germline assignment: CDR1 MDHEN and CDR2 SYDVKM. V dropped 5 bases and J dropped 7 bases, with 11 bases sitting between them. For the CDR3, the DNA is TGTGCCAGCAGTCGACTGACAGGTGAAGCTTTCTTT. Encoded protein: CASSRLTGEAFF.

The rearrangement joins TRBV7-9 to TRBJ2-7; the D is unclear. The CDR3 runs 13 residues. Germline values: CDR1 SEHNR, CDR2 FQNEAQ (reference sequence). V gave up 4 bases and J gave up 3 bases, with 10 bases separating them. CDR3 sequence (DNA): TGTGCCAGCAGCTCCATGGCCGGCTACGAGCAGTACTTC. Translating it yields CASSSMAGYEQYF. The complete variable domain, with remaining parts taken from reference TRBV7-9 and TRBJ2-7, reads DTGVSQNPRHKITKRGQNVTFRCDPISEHNRLYWYRQTLGQGPEFLTYFQNEAQLEKSRLLSDRFSAERPKGSFSTLEIQRTEQGDSAMYLCASSSMAGYEQYFGPGTRLTVT.

This clone appeared once. CDR3 sequence: CASSLEGLAGGQDTQYF. For the CDR3, the DNA is TGTGCCAGCAGCTTAGAGGGACTAGCGGGGGGGCAAGATACGCAGTATTTT. The J gene is TRBJ2-3, the V gene TRBV7-6, with TRBD2 matching 16 bases. This CDR3 has 17 residues. V was pared by 1 base and J by 5 bases, with 3 bases of the junction left unmatched. Germline V gene data show CDR1 as SGHVS and CDR2 as FNYEAQ. The whole variable domain, filled in from reference TRBV7-6 and TRBJ2-3, reads GAGVSQSPRYKVTKRGQDVALRCDPISGHVSLYWYRQALGQGPEFLTYFNYEAQQDKSGLPNDRFSAERPEGSISTLTIQRTEQRDSAMYRCASSLEGLAGGQDTQYFGPGTRLTVL.

The chain links TRBV19 to TRBJ2-3; 7 nucleotides match TRBD2. CDR1 and CDR2 from the germline V gene are LNHDA and SQIVND (reference sequence). V trimming: 1 base; J trimming: 3 bases; junction bases outside the gene matches: 7. This CDR3 is 16 amino acids long. This CDR3 reads CASSIGPGGRTDTQYF. The CDR3, as DNA: TGTGCCAGTAGTATAGGTCCGGGAGGTAGGACAGATACGCAGTATTTT.

This rearrangement joins TRBV27 to TRBJ1-3, with D uncertain. Germline CDR1 and CDR2: MNHEY and SMNVEV (reference sequence). The CDR3 runs 13 residues. The V gene lost 5 bases and the J gene lost 0 bases, with 5 bases spanning the gap. CDR3 sequence (DNA): TGTGCCAGCAGTGAAACCTCTGGAAACACCATATATTTT. It encodes CASSETSGNTIYF.

V gene TRBV5-1 combines with J gene TRBJ1-6; D gene unclear. The CDR3 is made up of 13 amino acids. Deletions cut 0 bases from V and 15 bases from J, with 13 bases between. CDR1 SGHRS and CDR2 YFSETQ come from the germline V gene. The DNA for the CDR3 is TGCGCCAGCAGCTTGGAAGGCCCGACGATCCTCCACTTT. Translation gives CASSLEGPTILHF.

CDR3 DNA sequence: TGTGCCAGCAGCTTGTTTCGGAATAATGAAAAACTGTTTTTT. Translated: CASSLFRNNEKLFF. This chain links TRBV5-8 with TRBJ1-4; D is uncertain. In germline, CDR1 is SGHTS, CDR2 YDEGEE. This CDR3 comprises 14 residues. V lost 1 base and J lost 4, with 8 bases in between. Based on the CDR3 plus reference TRBV5-8 and TRBJ1-4, the full variable domain is EAGVTQSPTHLIKTRGQQATLRCSPISGHTSVYWYQQALGLGLQFLLWYDEGEERNRGNFPPRFSGRQFPNYSSELNVNALELEDSALYLCASSLFRNNEKLFFGSGTQLSVL.

This clone came up once. The rearrangement joins TRBV11-2 to TRBJ2-4; 8 nucleotides agree with TRBD2. The trim removed 5 bases at V and 9 bases at J, leaving 9 bases unmatched. Germline lookup yields CDR1 SGHAT and CDR2 FQNNGV. This CDR3 region has 14 residues. The CDR3 nucleotides read TGTGCCAGCAGCCCAGGGACTAGATCGGGCATTCAGTACTTC. Translation: CASSPGTRSGIQYF.

This sequence joins TRBV28 and TRBJ2-1, with 10 bases aligning to TRBD2. Trimming at V came to 2 bases and at J to 5 bases, leaving 3 bases not matched to a gene. The CDR3 is 15 amino acids. Germline CDR1 and CDR2: MDHEN and SYDVKM. CDR3 nucleotide sequence: TGTGCCAGCAGTTTAGGGCTAGCGGGAGACAATGAGCAGTTCTTC. The encoded protein is CASSLGLAGDNEQFF.

The chain joins TRBV21-1 to TRBJ1-1. TRBV21-1 is a documented pseudogene. This CDR3 is built from 15 residues. This CDR3 is CASRKDGTCGTEAFF. For the CDR3, the DNA is TGTGCCAGCAGAAAAGATGGGACCTGTGGCACTGAAGCTTTCTTT.

The V and J genes are TRBV28 and TRBJ1-1; D is perhaps TRBD1 (5 bases). This CDR3 region has 13 residues. Trimming took 11 bases from V and 3 from J, leaving 16 bases between them. Germline V gene data show CDR1 as MDHEN and CDR2 as SYDVKM. The CDR3 is CAGGTGTHTEAFF. CDR3 DNA sequence: TGTGCCGGAGGAACCGGGACCCACACTGAAGCTTTCTTT.